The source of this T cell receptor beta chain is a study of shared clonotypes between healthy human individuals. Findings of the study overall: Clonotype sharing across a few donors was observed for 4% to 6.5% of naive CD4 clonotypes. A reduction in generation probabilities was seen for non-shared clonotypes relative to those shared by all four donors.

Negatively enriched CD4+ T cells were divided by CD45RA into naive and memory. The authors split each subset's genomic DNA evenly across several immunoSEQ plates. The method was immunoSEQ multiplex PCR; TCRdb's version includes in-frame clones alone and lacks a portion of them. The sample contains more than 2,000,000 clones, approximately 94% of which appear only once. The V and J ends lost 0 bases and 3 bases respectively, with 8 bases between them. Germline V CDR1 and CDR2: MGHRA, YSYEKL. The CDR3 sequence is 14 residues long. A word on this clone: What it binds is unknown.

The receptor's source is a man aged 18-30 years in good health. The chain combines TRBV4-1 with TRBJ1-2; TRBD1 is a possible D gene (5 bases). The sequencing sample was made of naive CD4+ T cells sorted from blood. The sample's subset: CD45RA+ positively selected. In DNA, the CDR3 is TGCGCCAGCAGCCAAGATTGGGGGGACTATGGCTACACCTTC. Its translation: CASSQDWGDYGYTF.